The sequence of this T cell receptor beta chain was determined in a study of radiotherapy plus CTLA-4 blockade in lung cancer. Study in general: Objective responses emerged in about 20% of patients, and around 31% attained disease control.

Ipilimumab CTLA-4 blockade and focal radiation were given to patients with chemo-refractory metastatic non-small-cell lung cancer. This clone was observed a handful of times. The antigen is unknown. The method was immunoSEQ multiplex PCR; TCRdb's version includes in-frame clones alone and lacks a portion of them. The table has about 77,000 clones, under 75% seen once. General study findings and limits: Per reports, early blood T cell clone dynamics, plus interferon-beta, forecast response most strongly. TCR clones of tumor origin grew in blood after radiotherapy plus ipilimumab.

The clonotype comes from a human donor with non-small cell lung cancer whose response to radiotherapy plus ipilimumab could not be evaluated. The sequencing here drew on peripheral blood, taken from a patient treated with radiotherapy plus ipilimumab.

The CDR3 spells CSAGPPSGGYTF. DNA of the CDR3: TGCAGCGCCGGGCCCCCGTCAGGGGGCTACACCTTC. The chain has TRBV29-1 and TRBJ1-2; a weak D match, TRBD1 (5 bases). V lost 7 bases and J 8 bases, leaving 17 bases between the germline ends. CDR1 SQVTM and CDR2 ANQGSEA come from the germline V gene. This CDR3 comprises 12 residues. The whole variable domain, filled in from reference TRBV29-1 and TRBJ1-2, reads SAVISQKPSRDICQRGTSLTIQCQVDSQVTMMFWYRQQPGQSLTLIATANQGSEATYESGFVIDKFPISRPNLTFSTLTVSNMSPEDSSIYLCSAGPPSGGYTFGSGTRLTVV.